A selection of T cell receptor beta chains follows, all from one sample in a study of cytomegalovirus exposure and HLA in healthy donors. Using immunoSEQ multiplex PCR, the repertoire was profiled, and TCRdb retains in-frame clones only, with some absent. The table records around 230,000 clones, roughly 80% of them present only once. The specimen sequenced was PBMCs. The receptors were gathered from a man aged 40-50 years in good health and CMV-seropositive. Both conserved end residues are part of each CDR3. The order of the fields is J gene, V gene, CDR3 length, D gene, clone size, CDR3 DNA, CDR3 protein. D genes are given only for firm matches. Size tells how often a clone was seen (once, few, many) or the class of an expanded clone, and some rows leave it out.

TRBJ1-5	TRBV2	13	.	.	TGTGCCAGCACCGAGGGAGACACCTCCCTAGAGCATTTT	CASTEGDTSLEHF
TRBJ1-2	TRBV6-5	13	.	once	TGTGCCAGCAGCGCGGATTCGAGATATGGCTACACCTTC	CASSADSRYGYTF
TRBJ2-1	TRBV6-1	15	.	once	TGTGCCAGCAGTGAAGGAGCGAAAGTGTACAATGAGCAGTTCTTC	CASSEGAKVYNEQFF
TRBJ2-1	TRBV4-2	17	TRBD1	.	TGTGCCAGCAGCCAAGCAACGGGGACAGGGGCAAACAATGAGCAGTTCTTC	CASSQATGTGANNEQFF
TRBJ1-5	TRBV14	13	.	few	TGTGCCAGCAGCCGGACTCTCTGGGGGCCCCAGCATTTT	CASSRTLWGPQHF
TRBJ2-7	TRBV4-1	15	TRBD1	few	TGCGCCAGCAGCACTTCCGGGACAGCCCTCTACGAGCAGTACTTC	CASSTSGTALYEQYF
TRBJ1-4	TRBV29-1	13	.	.	TGCAGCGTTGGGGGAGGTTCCAATGAAAAACTGTTTTTT	CSVGGGSNEKLFF
TRBJ2-1	TRBV29-1	16	TRBD2	.	TGCAGTGTTGAAGGGTTTCTAGCGGGAGGGAGCAATGAGCAGTTCTTC	CSVEGFLAGGSNEQFF
TRBJ2-1	TRBV30	13	TRBD2	.	TGTGCCTACCAGCGGGAGAATTACAATGAGCAGTTCTTC	CAYQRENYNEQFF
TRBJ2-3	TRBV29-1	12	.	.	TGCAGCGTCCCCGGTGGCACAGATACGCAGTATTTT	CSVPGGTDTQYF
TRBJ1-1	TRBV9	14	.	.	TGTGCCAGCAGCGTAGCTCAAAGAGCCGTAGAAGCTTTCTTT	CASSVAQRAVEAFF
TRBJ2-7	TRBV27	13	.	.	TGTGCCAGCAGTTCACAGGGTTCCTACGAGCAGTACTTC	CASSSQGSYEQYF
TRBJ2-2	TRBV4-1	16	.	few	TGCGCCAGCAGCCAAGAGGGTAGCCACAACACCGGGGAGCTGTTTTTT	CASSQEGSHNTGELFF
TRBJ1-4	TRBV7-9	14	TRBD1	few	TGTGCCAGCAGCTTAGGACAGGGGGCTGGAAAACTGTTTTTT	CASSLGQGAGKLFF
TRBJ2-7	TRBV7-9	14	TRBD2	.	TGTGCCAGCAGCTTCGGACTAGCGTTCTACGAGCAGTACTTC	CASSFGLAFYEQYF
TRBJ2-1	TRBV5-1	15	TRBD1	.	TGCGCCACCACCCCCAGAGGGGGCACCTACAATGAGCAGTTCTTC	CATTPRGGTYNEQFF
TRBJ2-7	TRBV6-5	16	TRBD2	.	TGTGCCAGCAGTTACCTTAGGACTAGCGGGAGTAACGAGCAGTACTTC	CASSYLRTSGSNEQYF
TRBJ1-5	TRBV30	14	TRBD1	.	TGTGCCTGGACCCCCGGACAGGGAGGTCAGCCCCAGCATTTT	CAWTPGQGGQPQHF
TRBJ1-5	TRBV7-2	15	TRBD1	.	TGTGCCAGCAGTCGACAGGGGGAAAGCAATCAGCCCCAGCATTTT	CASSRQGESNQPQHF
TRBJ1-1	TRBV27	15	TRBD1	.	TGTGCCAGCAGTACCCGGGACAGGGTGAACACTGAAGCTTTCTTT	CASSTRDRVNTEAFF
TRBJ2-1	TRBV29-1	11	TRBD1	.	TGCAGCGGAACAGGGGACGATGAGCAGTTCTTC	CSGTGDDEQFF
TRBJ2-5	TRBV25-1	15	.	.	TGTGCCAGCAGTGAAACCAGGGGGGATAAAGAGACCCAGTACTTC	CASSETRGDKETQYF
TRBJ1-2	TRBV5-4	15	TRBD1	few	TGTGCCAGCAGCTTGGAGGGGGCGGGACATTATGGCTACACCTTC	CASSLEGAGHYGYTF
TRBJ2-7	TRBV27	15	TRBD2	.	TGTGCCAGCAGTTTACGAGCGGGAGGAGCCTACGAGCAGTACTTC	CASSLRAGGAYEQYF
TRBJ2-7	TRBV5-4	16	.	.	TGTGCTAGCAGCACCGCAGGGGGGACTAGTGCCTACGAGCAGTACTTC	CASSTAGGTSAYEQYF
TRBJ2-3	TRBV27	13	.	.	TGTGCCAGCAGTTTCGGAGGGGCAGATACGCAGTATTTT	CASSFGGADTQYF
TRBJ2-1	TRBV6-5	15	.	.	TGTGCCAGCAGTTACAGGAGGGGGCGAAATGATGAGCAGTTCTTC	CASSYRRGRNDEQFF
TRBJ1-4	TRBV4-1	14	.	.	TGCGCCAGCAGCCAAGATTCCTATAATGAAAAACTGTTTTTT	CASSQDSYNEKLFF
TRBJ2-1	TRBV7-9	12	.	.	TGTGCCAGCAGCCCCCCGAGCCTTGAGCAGTTCTTC	CASSPPSLEQFF
TRBJ1-5	TRBV19	15	.	.	TGTGCCAGTAGTATGGGCAGAACATACAATCAGCCCCAGCATTTT	CASSMGRTYNQPQHF
TRBJ1-3	TRBV18	17	.	.	TGTGCCAGCTCATCACGACAGGCTCTCGGCTCTGGAAACACCATATATTTT	CASSSRQALGSGNTIYF
TRBJ1-1	TRBV7-9	15	TRBD1	.	TGTGCCAGCAGCTTACCCGGGACAGAGAACACTGAAGCTTTCTTT	CASSLPGTENTEAFF
TRBJ1-4	TRBV6-1	15	.	.	TGTGCCAGCAGTGGGAGCAGGGGTGGATGGGAAAAACTGTTTTTT	CASSGSRGGWEKLFF
TRBJ1-2	TRBV10-1	14	TRBD1	.	TGCGCCAGCAGTGAGGACAGGGACTTGGGCGGCTACACCTTC	CASSEDRDLGGYTF
TRBJ2-5	TRBV27	14	TRBD1	.	TGTGCCAGCATGGGACAGATTGGGGGTGAGACCCAGTACTTC	CASMGQIGGETQYF
TRBJ1-1	TRBV19	14	TRBD1	.	TGTGCCAGTAGTAGAGACAGGGGTAACACTGAAGCTTTCTTT	CASSRDRGNTEAFF
TRBJ2-7	TRBV4-1	20	TRBD2	.	TGCGCCAGCAGCCAAGATCTTATCACCGGGACTAGCGGGAGTTTCTACGAGCAGTACTTC	CASSQDLITGTSGSFYEQYF
TRBJ1-4	TRBV5-1	14	.	.	TGCGCCAGCAGCCTAGGGGGGGGTAATGAAAAACTGTTTTTT	CASSLGGGNEKLFF
TRBJ2-5	TRBV7-3	14	.	.	TGTGCCAGCAGCTTAGGCCTAGTTCCAGAGACCCAGTACTTC	CASSLGLVPETQYF
TRBJ2-7	TRBV7-2	16	.	.	TGTGCCAGCAGCCCACCTGGCCTAGCAGGTATCTACGAGCAGTACTTC	CASSPPGLAGIYEQYF